This T cell receptor beta chain emerged from a study of T cells after yellow fever vaccination. Overall study: With SMART-Seq v4 Ultra Low Input, the fractions containing low cell numbers were prepared.

Synthesis of TCR cDNA relied on 5'RACE template switching, which attached a universal primer site and UMIs. TCRdb passed the 5' RACE reads through MiXCR, listing each CDR3 protein once. Of roughly 350,000 distinct CDR3 sequences detected, roughly 3.9% appear once; the ten largest clones hold around 24%. The CDR3 covers 15 residues. With 2 bases removed from V and 4 bases from J, the gap between germline ends came to 14 bases. Germline V lookup: CDR1 SGHVS, CDR2 FQNEAQ. Study-wide points: Once the booster was given, most primary-vaccination clones reappeared, at approximately 97% for CD4 and 85% to 90% for CD8. Abundant bulk-derived clonotypes could contaminate FACS-sorted repertoires.

This clonotype came up a few times. Its specificity is not known. This sample comprised PBMCs, obtained 5 days after the yellow fever booster vaccination. The TCR sequence derives from a young man who received the YFV17D yellow fever vaccine. The rearrangement uses TRBV7-8 and TRBJ2-5, with D possibly being TRBD1 (5 bases). CDR3 loop: CASSLQGSAAETQYF. CDR3 in DNA: TGTGCCAGCAGCTTACAGGGCTCGGCCGCAGAGACCCAGTACTTC.